Each of the 17 T cell receptor beta chains below was sequenced from the same sample in a study of blood T cell repertoires in COVID-19. The table came from immunoSEQ multiplex PCR; TCRdb's copy has only in-frame clones and leaves some out. This table has around 87,000 clones, 70% to 80% appearing once. Sequencing was done on a sample of peripheral blood. Receptors originate from a human donor in a cohort sampled during active COVID-19.

This clone was counted only a few times. This chain uses TRBV2 with TRBJ2-2; D may be TRBD2 (5 bases). The CDR3 runs to 15 residues. V shed 4 bases and J shed 0 bases, with 9 bases lying between them. Germline lookup yields CDR1 SNHLY and CDR2 FYNNEI. The CDR3 region has the DNA TGTGCCAGCAGTGCTAGCAGATCGAACACCGGGGAGCTGTTTTTT. As protein: CASSASRSNTGELFF. The full variable domain, rest sourced from reference TRBV2 and TRBJ2-2, is EPEVTQTPSHQVTQMGQEVILRCVPISNHLYFYWYRQILGQKVEFLVSFYNNEISEKSEIFDDQFSVERPDGSNFTLKIRSTKLEDSAMYFCASSASRSNTGELFFGEGSRLTVL.

As DNA, the CDR3 is TGTGCCAGCAGTTACTCAGGTCGGGGCTCTGGAAACACCATATATTTT. Translating gives CASSYSGRGSGNTIYF. The genes are TRBV6-5 and TRBJ1-3; D unresolved. The germline CDR1 and CDR2 sequences are MNHEY and SVGAGI. V lost 0 bases and J lost 0, with 9 bases in between. This CDR3 has 16 residues.

In DNA, the CDR3 is TGTGCCAGCAGTGAATCCCTGGGGGCGGGGGGCGAGCAGTACTTC. Translating it yields CASSESLGAGGEQYF. The chain links TRBV2 to TRBJ2-7; 8 nucleotides align to TRBD2. CDR3 size: 15 residues. J lost 6 bases, V lost 2 bases, and 9 bases had no gene match. Germline CDR1 reads SNHLY; CDR2 reads FYNNEI.

The rearrangement links TRBV15 to TRBJ1-5; D is uncertain. The germline V and J ends were trimmed by 4 bases and 9 bases, with 10 bases remaining between them. Germline CDR1 reads LNHNV; CDR2 reads YYDKDF (reference sequence). This CDR3 contains 12 residues. In DNA, the CDR3 is TGTGCCACCAGCACAGGTACGCGGCCCCAGCATTTT. Its translation is CATSTGTRPQHF.

J is TRBJ2-7 and V is TRBV5-1, with D possibly TRBD2 on 5 matching bases. This CDR3 is built from 14 residues. V lost 4 bases and J 3 bases, leaving 14 bases between the germline ends. Germline lookup yields CDR1 SGHRS and CDR2 YFSETQ. The CDR3: CASSIGAGLYEQYF. The CDR3 DNA is TGCGCCAGCAGCATAGGTGCGGGCCTCTACGAGCAGTACTTC.

The V and J genes are TRBV4-1 and TRBJ2-3; D ambiguous. Germline lookup yields CDR1 MGHRA and CDR2 YSYEKL. CDR3 size: 13 residues. V was trimmed by 1 base and J by 5 bases, leaving 7 bases between them. The CDR3 protein is CASSQGILDTQYF. The CDR3 nucleotides are TGCGCCAGCAGCCAAGGTATCCTAGATACGCAGTATTTT.

This chain links TRBV28 with TRBJ2-1; 10 bases match TRBD2. The CDR3 has 14 amino acids. Germline CDR1 and CDR2: MDHEN and SYDVKM. V lost 11 bases, J lost 6 bases, and 10 bases stayed unmatched. Written as DNA, the CDR3 is TGTGCCGCCGAGGGGACTAGCGAGATCAATGAGCAGTTCTTC. It codes for CAAEGTSEINEQFF. The full variable domain, with the rest looked up from reference TRBV28 and TRBJ2-1, is DVKVTQSSRYLVKRTGEKVFLECVQDMDHENMFWYRQDPGLGLRLIYFSYDVKMKEKGDIPEGYSVSREKKERFSLILESASTNQTSMYLCAAEGTSEINEQFFGPGTRLTVL.

In its sample, this clone was seen once. The chain carries TRBV28 and TRBJ1-5; 8 nucleotides match TRBD1. In germline, CDR1 is MDHEN, CDR2 SYDVKM. The CDR3 sequence is 15 residues long. V was pared by 10 bases and J by 1 base, with 9 bases of the junction left unmatched. The CDR3 DNA follows: TGTGCCACCCTACAGGGGGGAAGAAGCAATCAGCCCCAGCATTTT. Amino acids: CATLQGGRSNQPQHF.

V usage is TRBV5-4 and J usage is TRBJ2-1; D is possibly TRBD2 (6 bases). CDR1 and CDR2 (germline): SGHNT, YYREEE (reference sequence). V was clipped by 4 bases and J by 6 bases, with 14 bases between them. The CDR3 is made up of 14 amino acids. The CDR3 region is CASSPGGLRNEQFF. CDR3 nucleotides: TGTGCCAGCAGCCCCGGGGGACTCCGCAATGAGCAGTTCTTC. Full variable domain (outside the CDR3, taken from reference TRBV5-4 and TRBJ2-1): ETGVTQSPTHLIKTRGQQVTLRCSSQSGHNTVSWYQQALGQGPQFIFQYYREEENGRGNFPPRFSGLQFPNYSSELNVNALELDDSALYLCASSPGGLRNEQFFGPGTRLTVL.

The chain carries TRBV28 and TRBJ2-1, with TRBD2 identical over 10 bases. Germline CDR1 is MDHEN and CDR2 is SYDVKM. The CDR3 loop spans 15 amino acids. The trim removed 10 bases at V and 6 bases at J, leaving 12 bases unmatched. For the CDR3, the DNA is TGTGCCACCCTGCCCCCTAGCGGGAGCTCCAATGAGCAGTTCTTC. Translated: CATLPPSGSSNEQFF.

V usage is TRBV15 and J usage is TRBJ2-1, with a tentative D call TRBD2 (6 bases). The CDR3 consists of 16 residues. The ends were cut back, 5 bases at V and 0 bases at J, with 14 bases in the middle. CDR1 LNHNV and CDR2 YYDKDF come from the germline V gene (reference sequence). The CDR3 loop is CATSPGGRSSYNEQFF. CDR3 in DNA: TGTGCCACCAGCCCCGGAGGGAGGAGCTCCTACAATGAGCAGTTCTTC.

The chain joins TRBV27 to TRBJ1-6, with 10 bases aligning to TRBD1. Unmatched junction bases numbered 10, after V lost 6 bases and J lost 8 bases. This CDR3 comprises 16 residues. The germline CDR1 and CDR2 sequences are MNHEY and SMNVEV (reference sequence). CDR3 coding DNA: TGTGCCAGCAGCGGGCTTACCGGGACAGGGGATTCACCCCTCCACTTT. Its protein product is CASSGLTGTGDSPLHF.

The chain employs TRBV5-1 and TRBJ2-1, with 7 bases that match TRBD2. Germline V gene data show CDR1 as SGHRS and CDR2 as YFSETQ. Germline trimming cut 2 bases from V and 5 bases from J; bases unmatched to any gene: 10. This CDR3 contains 16 residues. This CDR3 reads CASSFQKGEGNNEQFF. As DNA, the CDR3 is TGCGCCAGCAGCTTCCAGAAAGGGGAGGGAAACAATGAGCAGTTCTTC. The whole variable domain, filled in from reference TRBV5-1 and TRBJ2-1, reads KAGVTQTPRYLIKTRGQQVTLSCSPISGHRSVSWYQQTPGQGLQFLFEYFSETQRNKGNFPGRFSGRQFSNSRSEMNVSTLELGDSALYLCASSFQKGEGNNEQFFGPGTRLTVL.

The chain recombines TRBV7-9 with TRBJ1-5; TRBD1 matches at 11 bases. The germline V gene encodes CDR1 SEHNR and CDR2 FQNEAQ (reference sequence). V gave up 3 bases and J gave up 3 bases; unmatched junction bases: 7. The CDR3 contains 17 residues. The CDR3 is CASSFWTGGADNQPQHF. CDR3 coding DNA: TGTGCCAGCAGCTTCTGGACAGGGGGCGCGGACAATCAGCCCCAGCATTTT.

This chain connects TRBV19 to TRBJ1-5; no firm D call. Trimming took off 3 bases at V and 3 bases at J, with 9 bases between the two ends. Germline CDR1 and CDR2: LNHDA and SQIVND (reference sequence). The CDR3 is made up of 14 amino acids. The CDR3 nucleotides are TGTGCCAGTAGTATTTGGCGGAACAATCAGCCCCAGCATTTT. It is translated as CASSIWRNNQPQHF. Variable domain in full (rest from reference TRBV19 and TRBJ1-5): DGGITQSPKYLFRKEGQNVTLSCEQNLNHDAMYWYRQDPGQGLRLIYYSQIVNDFQKGDIAEGYSVSREKKESFPLTVTSAQKNPTAFYLCASSIWRNNQPQHFGDGTRLSIL.

The chain links TRBV24-1 to TRBJ2-3; D gene unclear. CDR1 and CDR2 from the germline V gene are KGHDR and SFDVKD. V dropped 2 bases and J dropped 2 bases, with 4 bases sitting between them. The CDR3 spans 13 residues. The CDR3 protein is CATSDSFTDTQYF. The CDR3 DNA follows: TGTGCCACCAGTGATTCTTTCACAGATACGCAGTATTTT.

V is TRBV4-1 and J is TRBJ2-3; 7 bases agree with TRBD2. Germline values: CDR1 MGHRA, CDR2 YSYEKL. Trimming took 1 base from V and 1 from J; bases not matched to a gene: 5. The CDR3 loop spans 16 amino acids. CDR3 bases: TGCGCCAGCAGCCAAGGTAGCGCGGGGGGCACAGATACGCAGTATTTT. The encoded protein is CASSQGSAGGTDTQYF.